A single T cell receptor beta chain is shown here with its context. Its antigen is unknown. Time point in this sample: pre-sensitization, week 0. As for treatment: therapeutic diphenylcyclopropenone sensitization with weekly scalp DPC. The total RNA was obtained from whole blood that was not fractionated. The data stem from a study of human T cells and chemical hapten exposure. Whole-study context: Application of 0.01% DPC to the upper back was done by patch test, with a reading at 6 days.

Study-wide results and caveats: PT1 expanded TCR counts and patch test score were linked, and their correlation was positive. TCRs exceeding a frequency of 1 in 1000 stayed unchanged under DPC sensitization.

Germline V gives CDR1 MDHEN, CDR2 SYDVKM. V shed 5 bases and J shed 0 bases, with 10 bases lying between them. The CDR3 spans 14 residues. TCRdb used MiXCR to reprocess the RACE reads, holding one entry per CDR3 protein. The sample includes 180,000 or so distinct CDR3 sequences, around 30% of them seen just once. The V and J genes are TRBV28 and TRBJ1-1, with unresolved D. The receptor was derived from a woman aged 25 to 39 with alopecia areata. Some clones in this sample may be carry-over from other donors' samples. The sample here was whole blood, taken in connection with sensitization to the hapten diphenylcyclopropenone (DPC). The CDR3 loop reads CASSDTSMNTEAFF. CDR3 DNA sequence: TGTGCCAGCAGTGACACCTCTATGAACACTGAAGCTTTCTTT. Full variable domain (rest looked up from reference TRBV28 and TRBJ1-1): DVKVTQSSRYLVKRTGEKVFLECVQDMDHENMFWYRQDPGLGLRLIYFSYDVKMKEKGDIPEGYSVSREKKERFSLILESASTNQTSMYLCASSDTSMNTEAFFGQGTRLTVV.